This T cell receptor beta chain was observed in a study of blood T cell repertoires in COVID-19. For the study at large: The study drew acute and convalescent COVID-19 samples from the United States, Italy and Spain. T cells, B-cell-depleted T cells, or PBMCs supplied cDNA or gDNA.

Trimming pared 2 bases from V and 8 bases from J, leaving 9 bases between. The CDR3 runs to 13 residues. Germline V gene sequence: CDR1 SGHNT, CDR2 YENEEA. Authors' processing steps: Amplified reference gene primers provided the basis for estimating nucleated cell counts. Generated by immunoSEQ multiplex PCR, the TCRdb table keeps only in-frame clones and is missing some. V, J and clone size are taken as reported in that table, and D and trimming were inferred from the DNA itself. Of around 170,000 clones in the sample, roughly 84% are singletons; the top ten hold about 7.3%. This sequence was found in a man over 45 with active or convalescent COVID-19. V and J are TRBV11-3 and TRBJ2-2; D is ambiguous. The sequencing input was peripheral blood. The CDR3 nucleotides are TGTGCCAGCAGCTTATTAGTTTTAGGGGAGCTGTTTTTT. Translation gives CASSLLVLGELFF.